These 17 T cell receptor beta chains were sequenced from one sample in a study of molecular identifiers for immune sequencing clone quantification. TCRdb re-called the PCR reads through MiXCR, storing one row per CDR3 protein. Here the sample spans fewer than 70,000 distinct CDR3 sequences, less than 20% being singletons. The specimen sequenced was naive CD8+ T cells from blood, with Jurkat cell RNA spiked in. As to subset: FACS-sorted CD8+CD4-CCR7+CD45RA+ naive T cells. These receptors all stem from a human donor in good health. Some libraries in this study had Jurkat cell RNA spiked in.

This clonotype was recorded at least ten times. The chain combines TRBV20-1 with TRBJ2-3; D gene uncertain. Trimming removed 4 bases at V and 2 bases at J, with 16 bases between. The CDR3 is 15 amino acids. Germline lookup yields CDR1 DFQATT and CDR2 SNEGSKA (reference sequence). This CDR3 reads CSATSALRNTDTQYF. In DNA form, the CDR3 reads TGCAGTGCTACCTCCGCGCTTAGGAACACAGATACGCAGTATTTT.

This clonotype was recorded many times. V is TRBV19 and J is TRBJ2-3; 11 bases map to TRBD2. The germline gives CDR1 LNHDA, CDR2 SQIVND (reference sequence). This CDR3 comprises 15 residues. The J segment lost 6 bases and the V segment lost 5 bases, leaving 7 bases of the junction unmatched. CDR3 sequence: CASSLGLAVMDTQYF. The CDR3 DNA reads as TGTGCCAGTAGTTTGGGACTAGCGGTTATGGATACGCAGTATTTT.

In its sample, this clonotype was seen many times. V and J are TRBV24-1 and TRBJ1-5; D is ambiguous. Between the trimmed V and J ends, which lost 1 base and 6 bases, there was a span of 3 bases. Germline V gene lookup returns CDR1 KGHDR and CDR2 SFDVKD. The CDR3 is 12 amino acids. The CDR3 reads CATSDFGQPQHF. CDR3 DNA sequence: TGTGCCACCAGTGATTTCGGTCAGCCCCAGCATTTT.

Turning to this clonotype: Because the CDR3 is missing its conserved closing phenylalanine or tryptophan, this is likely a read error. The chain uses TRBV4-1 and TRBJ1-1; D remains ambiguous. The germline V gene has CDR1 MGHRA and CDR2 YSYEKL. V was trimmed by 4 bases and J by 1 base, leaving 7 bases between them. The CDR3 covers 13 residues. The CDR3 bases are TGCGCCAGCAGCCCCGTCCGGAACACTGAAGCTTTCTCG. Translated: CASSPVRNTEAFS.

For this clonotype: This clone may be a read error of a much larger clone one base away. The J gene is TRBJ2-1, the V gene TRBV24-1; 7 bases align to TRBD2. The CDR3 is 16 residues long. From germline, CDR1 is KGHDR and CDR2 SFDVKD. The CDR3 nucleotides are TGTGCCGCCAGTGAGTCGTGGCGGGAGAACCGGAATGAGCAGTTCTTC. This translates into CAASESWRENRNEQFF.

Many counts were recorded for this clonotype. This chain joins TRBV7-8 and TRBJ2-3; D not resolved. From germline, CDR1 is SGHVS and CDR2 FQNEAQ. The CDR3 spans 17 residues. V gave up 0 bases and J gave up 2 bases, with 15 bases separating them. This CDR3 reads CASSLAQHIDLTDTQYF. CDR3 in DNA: TGTGCCAGCAGCTTAGCGCAGCATATAGACCTCACAGATACGCAGTATTTT.

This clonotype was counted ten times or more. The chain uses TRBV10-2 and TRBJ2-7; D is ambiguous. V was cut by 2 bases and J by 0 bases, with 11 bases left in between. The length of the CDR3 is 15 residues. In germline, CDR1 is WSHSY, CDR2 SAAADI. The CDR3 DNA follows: TGCGCCAGCAGTGAGGGTCCAGGCGGCTCCTACGAGCAGTACTTC. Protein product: CASSEGPGGSYEQYF.

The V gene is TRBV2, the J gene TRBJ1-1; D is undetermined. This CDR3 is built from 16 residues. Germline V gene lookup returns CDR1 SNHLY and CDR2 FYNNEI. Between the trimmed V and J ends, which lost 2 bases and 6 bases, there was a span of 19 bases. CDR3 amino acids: CASSEPLSEILPEAFF. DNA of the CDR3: TGTGCCAGCAGTGAACCCCTCAGCGAAATCCTCCCTGAAGCTTTCTTT.

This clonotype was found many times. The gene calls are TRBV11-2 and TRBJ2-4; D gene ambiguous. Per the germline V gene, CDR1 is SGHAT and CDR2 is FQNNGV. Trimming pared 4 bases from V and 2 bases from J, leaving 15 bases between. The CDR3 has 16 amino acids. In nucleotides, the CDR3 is TGTGCCAGCAGCTCACCCATGACAAATACCAAAAACATTCAGTACTTC. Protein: CASSSPMTNTKNIQYF.

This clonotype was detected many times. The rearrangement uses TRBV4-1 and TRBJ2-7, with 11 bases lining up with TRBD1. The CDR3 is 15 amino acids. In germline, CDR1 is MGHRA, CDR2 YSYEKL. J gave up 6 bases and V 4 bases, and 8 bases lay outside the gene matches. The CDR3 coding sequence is TGCGCCAGCAGCCTCCGGACAGGGGGCCGTGTCGAGCAGTACTTC. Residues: CASSLRTGGRVEQYF.

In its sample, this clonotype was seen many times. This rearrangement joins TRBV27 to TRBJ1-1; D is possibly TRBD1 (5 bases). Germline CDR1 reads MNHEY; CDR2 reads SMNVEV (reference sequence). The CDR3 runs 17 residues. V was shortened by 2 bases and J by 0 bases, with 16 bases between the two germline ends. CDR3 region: CASSLGPSRGLNTEAFF. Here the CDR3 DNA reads TGTGCCAGCAGTTTAGGACCTTCGAGGGGACTGAACACTGAAGCTTTCTTT.

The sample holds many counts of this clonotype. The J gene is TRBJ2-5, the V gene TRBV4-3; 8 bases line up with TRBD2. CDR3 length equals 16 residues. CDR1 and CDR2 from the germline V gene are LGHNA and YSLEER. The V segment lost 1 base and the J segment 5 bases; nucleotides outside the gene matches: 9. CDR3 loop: CASSQGTGGPGETQYF. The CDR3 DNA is TGCGCCAGCAGCCAAGGGACGGGAGGGCCCGGTGAGACCCAGTACTTC.

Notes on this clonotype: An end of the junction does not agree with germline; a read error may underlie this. The CDR3 DNA is TGTGCCAACAGCATCACTAGCGGGAGCAGGAGTGAGCAGTTCTTC. It is translated as CANSITSGSRSEQFF. The rearrangement uses TRBV7-3 and TRBJ2-1; TRBD2 agrees at 11 bases. Germline V lookup: CDR1 SGHTA, CDR2 FQGTGA. The CDR3 contains 15 residues.

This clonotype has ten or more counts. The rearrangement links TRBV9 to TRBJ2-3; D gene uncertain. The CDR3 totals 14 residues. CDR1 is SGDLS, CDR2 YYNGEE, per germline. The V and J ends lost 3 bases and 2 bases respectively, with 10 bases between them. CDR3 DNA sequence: TGTGCCAGCAGCGGTGTCGTACCCACAGATACGCAGTATTTT. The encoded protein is CASSGVVPTDTQYF.

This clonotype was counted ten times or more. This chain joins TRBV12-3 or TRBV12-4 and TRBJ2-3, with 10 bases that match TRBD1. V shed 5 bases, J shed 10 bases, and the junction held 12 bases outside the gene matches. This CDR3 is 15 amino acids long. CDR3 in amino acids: CASSPTGGDPKAQYF. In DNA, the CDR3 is TGTGCCAGCAGTCCGACAGGGGGCGACCCAAAGGCGCAGTATTTT.

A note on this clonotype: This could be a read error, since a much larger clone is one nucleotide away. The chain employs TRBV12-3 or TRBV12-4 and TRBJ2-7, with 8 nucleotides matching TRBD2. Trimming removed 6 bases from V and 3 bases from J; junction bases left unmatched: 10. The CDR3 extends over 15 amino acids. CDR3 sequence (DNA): TGTGCCAGCAGCTTACTAGCGGTTCCCTTCTACGAGCAGTACTTC. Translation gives CASSLLAVPFYEQYF.

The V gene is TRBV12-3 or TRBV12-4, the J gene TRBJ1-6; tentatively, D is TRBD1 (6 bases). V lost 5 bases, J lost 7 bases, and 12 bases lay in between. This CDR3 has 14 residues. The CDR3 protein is CASSRGLGNSPLHF. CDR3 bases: TGTGCCAGCAGTCGGGGGCTAGGGAATTCACCCCTCCACTTT.